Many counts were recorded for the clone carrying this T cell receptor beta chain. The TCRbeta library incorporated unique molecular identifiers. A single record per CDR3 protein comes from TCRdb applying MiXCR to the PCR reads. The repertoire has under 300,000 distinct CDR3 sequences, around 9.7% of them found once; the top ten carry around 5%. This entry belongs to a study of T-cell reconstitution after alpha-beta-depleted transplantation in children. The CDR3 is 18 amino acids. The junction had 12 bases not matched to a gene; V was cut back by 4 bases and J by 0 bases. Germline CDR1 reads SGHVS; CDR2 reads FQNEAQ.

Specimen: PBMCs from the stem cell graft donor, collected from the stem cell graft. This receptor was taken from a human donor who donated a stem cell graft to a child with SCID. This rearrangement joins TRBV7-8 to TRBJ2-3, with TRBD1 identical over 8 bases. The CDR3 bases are TGTGCCAGCAGCTCGCTCACCTCGGACAGGGCTAGCACAGATACGCAGTATTTT. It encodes CASSSLTSDRASTDTQYF.